The next 30 T cell receptor beta chains were all read from a single sample in a study of blood T cell repertoires in COVID-19. Sequencing used immunoSEQ multiplex PCR; TCRdb keeps in-frame clones, though not all of them. The sample includes some 200,000 clones, approximately 80% seen only once; the top ten take about 7.8%. The specimen sequenced was peripheral blood. The origin of the receptors is a woman older than 75 with COVID-19, enrolled during active disease.

The gene calls are TRBV6-5 and TRBJ2-5; TRBD1 might be the D (6 bases). Trimming took 2 bases from V and 7 from J, leaving 11 bases between them. Germline CDR1 reads MNHEY; CDR2 reads SVGAGI. The CDR3 consists of 13 residues. The CDR3 bases are TGTGCCAGCAGTTACCGCAAAGGGGGGACCCAGTACTTC. Its protein product is CASSYRKGGTQYF.

The CDR3 loop is CSASPGQGQYF. DNA of the CDR3: TGCAGTGCGAGCCCCGGACAGGGGCAGTACTTC. The chain is built from TRBV20-1 and TRBJ2-7; 8 nucleotides align to TRBD1. The V segment lost 6 bases and the J segment 9 bases; nucleotides outside the gene matches: 7. The CDR3 is 11 residues long. Germline values: CDR1 DFQATT, CDR2 SNEGSKA (reference sequence).

This clone was picked up a small number of times. The chain recombines TRBV6-5 with TRBJ1-2; 9 bases line up with TRBD1. V lost 5 bases to trimming and J lost 1 base; unmatched junction nucleotides: 2. Germline V gene lookup returns CDR1 MNHEY and CDR2 SVGAGI. The CDR3 totals 14 residues. The CDR3 loop is CASSRDRDNYGYTF. The CDR3 DNA sequence: TGTGCCAGCAGTAGGGACAGGGATAACTATGGCTACACCTTC.

V is TRBV28 and J is TRBJ1-5; D gene uncertain. Trimming stripped 3 bases from V and 2 bases from J, with 11 bases between. This CDR3 region has 15 residues. Germline V gives CDR1 MDHEN, CDR2 SYDVKM. In DNA, the CDR3 is TGTGCCAGCAGTTTCGAGGGTAGGGGCAATCAGCCCCAGCATTTT. This codes for CASSFEGRGNQPQHF.

The chain recombines TRBV5-4 with TRBJ2-1, with TRBD2 matching 7 bases. Germline V gene sequence: CDR1 SGHNT, CDR2 YYREEE (reference sequence). The CDR3 extends over 16 amino acids. The V and J ends lost 5 bases and 10 bases, in that order; junction bases with no gene match: 18. The CDR3 here is CASRPRLGGTNEEQFF. In nucleotides, the CDR3 is TGTGCCAGCAGACCTCGGCTGGGAGGGACCAATGAAGAGCAGTTCTTC.

The chain is built from TRBV7-9 and TRBJ1-2, with D tentatively TRBD1 (6 bases). The CDR3 totals 14 residues. In germline, CDR1 is SEHNR, CDR2 FQNEAQ (reference sequence). V lost 1 base and J 8 bases, leaving 14 bases between the germline ends. In DNA, the CDR3 is TGTGCCAGCAGCTTAGGACAGGACCAAGGAGGCTACACCTTC. This codes for CASSLGQDQGGYTF.

This clone was counted between two and nine times. V and J are TRBV6-5 and TRBJ1-2, with 8 bases that match TRBD1. Looked up from germline, CDR1 is MNHEY and CDR2 is SVGAGI. After removal of 0 bases from V and 5 bases from J, the junction contained 8 bases not matched to a gene. The CDR3 covers 16 residues. The CDR3 DNA is TGTGCCAGCAGTTACTCTTACAGGGGGTCCTCTTATGGCTACACCTTC. Its translation: CASSYSYRGSSYGYTF.

This clone was observed once. This chain uses TRBV6-6 with TRBJ1-5; possible D gene TRBD1, 5 bases. V was clipped by 3 bases and J by 3 bases, with 15 bases between them. The CDR3 is 16 amino acids. From germline, CDR1 is MNHNY and CDR2 SVGAGI (reference sequence). The CDR3 reads CASSYGLGRNNQPQHF. The CDR3 bases are TGTGCCAGCAGTTATGGGTTGGGGCGAAACAATCAGCCCCAGCATTTT.

V and J are TRBV3-1 (or the pseudogene TRBV3-2) and TRBJ1-3; D not certain. The CDR3 covers 13 residues. Trimming removed 5 bases from V and 4 bases from J, with 9 bases in between. Germline loops: CDR1 LGHDT, CDR2 YNNKEL (reference sequence). CDR3 protein: CASSASQGNTIYF. The CDR3 DNA is TGTGCCAGCAGCGCCTCACAGGGAAACACCATATATTTT.

The chain is built from TRBV6-5 and TRBJ2-4; 7 bases align to TRBD1. Germline-derived CDR1 and CDR2 are MNHEY and SVGAGI. With 8 bases clipped from V and 6 bases from J, the junction kept 7 bases outside the gene matches. The CDR3 length is 13 residues. CDR3 coding DNA: TGTGCCAGCCCCGACAGGGCAGCAAACATTCAGTACTTC. This encodes CASPDRAANIQYF.

The chain joins TRBV12-5 to TRBJ1-1, with a weak D call TRBD1 (5 bases). Germline V gene lookup returns CDR1 LGHNT and CDR2 FRNRAP. CDR3 length: 14 residues. Trimming left V 4 bases short and J 2 bases short, with 11 bases between. The CDR3 protein is CASGSAGGNTEAFF. In DNA, the CDR3 is TGTGCTAGTGGTTCCGCCGGGGGAAACACTGAAGCTTTCTTT.

The V gene is TRBV10-3, the J gene TRBJ1-4; 9 nucleotides match TRBD1. The CDR3 extends over 18 amino acids. With 0 bases clipped from V and 4 bases from J, the junction kept 9 bases outside the gene matches. CDR1 ENHRY and CDR2 SYGVKD come from the germline V gene. This CDR3 reads CAISESPRTGAVNEKLFF. CDR3 coding DNA: TGTGCCATCAGTGAGTCTCCACGGACAGGGGCGGTTAATGAAAAACTGTTTTTT.

This chain uses TRBV29-1 with TRBJ1-1, with D unclear. Germline loops: CDR1 SQVTM, CDR2 ANQGSEA. V was pared by 7 bases and J by 1 base, with 13 bases between. The CDR3 sequence is 13 residues long. CDR3 in amino acids: CSGTLSANTEAFF. The CDR3 DNA sequence: TGCAGCGGGACTCTCTCGGCGAACACTGAAGCTTTCTTT.

J is TRBJ2-1 and V is TRBV6-1; 16 bases line up with TRBD2. CDR1 and CDR2 (germline): MNHNS, SASEGT. There are 18 residues in the CDR3. J lost 1 base, V lost 4 bases, and 4 bases had no gene match. CDR3 sequence reads: CASSAGLAGGLSYNEQFF. CDR3 bases: TGTGCCAGCAGTGCGGGACTAGCGGGAGGGTTGTCCTACAATGAGCAGTTCTTC.

J is TRBJ1-2 and V is TRBV10-3, with D uncertain. V lost 8 bases, J lost 8 bases, and 12 bases lay in between. The length of the CDR3 is 11 residues. CDR1 is ENHRY and CDR2 is SYGVKD in the germline V gene. The CDR3 spells CAIWALQGYTF. CDR3 nucleotides: TGTGCCATCTGGGCTCTCCAAGGCTACACCTTC.

This clone was detected only a few times. This rearrangement joins TRBV5-4 to TRBJ1-1; 7 positions agree with TRBD1. The CDR3 has 13 amino acids. Trimming at V came to 9 bases and at J to 0 bases, leaving 5 bases not matched to a gene. Germline CDR1 reads SGHNT; CDR2 reads YYREEE (reference sequence). The CDR3 DNA sequence: TGTGCCACGGGACAGTTCATGAACACTGAAGCTTTCTTT. It yields the protein CATGQFMNTEAFF.

The J gene is TRBJ2-1, the V gene TRBV2; tentatively, D is TRBD1 (5 bases). The CDR3 has 10 residues. Germline-derived CDR1 and CDR2 are SNHLY and FYNNEI. The V end was cut by 4 bases, the J end by 15 bases, with 10 bases between. In DNA form, the CDR3 reads TGTGCCAGCAGTGGGGGCCTCTCGTTCTTC. Amino acids: CASSGGLSFF.

This clone occurred a few times. V and J are TRBV6-5 and TRBJ1-1; 10 nucleotides align to TRBD1. J lost 1 base, V lost 7 bases, and 6 bases had no gene match. The CDR3 contains 15 residues. CDR1 and CDR2 (germline): MNHEY, SVGAGI. CDR3 in DNA: TGTGCCAGCAAAGGGGACAGGGGAGGGAACACTGAAGCTTTCTTT. It translates to CASKGDRGGNTEAFF.

J is TRBJ2-2 and V is TRBV5-4; 12 bases are a match to TRBD2. V dropped 4 bases and J dropped 2; count of bases not matched to a gene: 6. Per germline, CDR1 SGHNT and CDR2 YYREEE (reference sequence). This CDR3 has 17 residues. CDR3 residues: CASSAGLAGPNTGELFF. CDR3 bases: TGTGCCAGCAGCGCCGGACTAGCGGGACCTAACACCGGGGAGCTGTTTTTT.

The count of this clone is one. The chain employs TRBV4-2 and TRBJ2-7; the D gene is possibly TRBD2 (6 bases). The CDR3 sequence is 16 residues long. Trimming cost V 4 bases and J 0 bases, with 16 bases left between them. Germline assignment: CDR1 LGHNA and CDR2 YNFKEQ. This CDR3 reads CASSRPGGVNSYEQYF. The CDR3 DNA reads as TGTGCCAGCAGCCGGCCCGGCGGGGTAAACTCCTACGAGCAGTACTTC.

In this sample, this clone turned up once. The rearrangement joins TRBV11-2 to TRBJ2-2; 7 nucleotides agree with TRBD2. V dropped 5 bases and J dropped 4; count of bases not matched to a gene: 10. Germline V gene data show CDR1 as SGHAT and CDR2 as FQNNGV. The CDR3 is made up of 16 amino acids. CDR3 sequence (DNA): TGTGCCAGCAGCAAGGGGAGACTAGCAGCCACCGGGGAGCTGTTTTTT. Its translation: CASSKGRLAATGELFF.

This clone came up once. The junction shows a germline mismatch at one end, possibly a read error. This rearrangement joins TRBV7-7 to TRBJ1-5, with TRBD1 identical over 11 bases. Germline values: CDR1 SSHAT, CDR2 FNYEAQ (reference sequence). The CDR3 spans 17 residues. The CDR3 nucleotides read TGTGCTAGCAGCTTAGCGAGATGGGACAGGGGGTTACAGCCCCAGCATTTT. Translation: CASSLARWDRGLQPQHF.

The chain recombines TRBV6-5 with TRBJ2-7, with a tentative D call TRBD2 (5 bases). This CDR3 comprises 14 residues. Trimming removed 6 bases from V and 0 bases from J, with 12 bases in between. Per germline, CDR1 MNHEY and CDR2 SVGAGI. In DNA form, the CDR3 reads TGTGCCAGCAGGCTAGCCTCCAGCTCCTACGAGCAGTACTTC. It encodes CASRLASSSYEQYF.

This rearrangement joins TRBV6-5 to TRBJ1-4, with 7 bases fitting TRBD1. CDR3 length: 14 amino acids. V gave up 7 bases and J gave up 6 bases; unmatched junction bases: 8. CDR1 MNHEY and CDR2 SVGAGI come from the germline V gene. CDR3 sequence: CASTLTGTDEKLFF. The CDR3 nucleotides are TGTGCCAGCACCCTCACCGGGACAGATGAAAAACTGTTTTTT.

The genes are TRBV9 and TRBJ2-1; the match to TRBD1 covers 8 bases. The CDR3 runs 15 residues. CDR1 is SGDLS, CDR2 YYNGEE, per germline. With V trimmed by 3 bases and J by 7 bases, 9 bases remained unmatched. The CDR3 region has the DNA TGTGCCAGCAGCGGGGCAGGGGGCAGCGTAAATGAGCAGTTCTTC. This gives the protein CASSGAGGSVNEQFF. Full variable domain (missing parts from reference TRBV9 and TRBJ2-1): DSGVTQTPKHLITATGQRVTLRCSPRSGDLSVYWYQQSLDQGLQFLIQYYNGEERAKGNILERFSAQQFPDLHSELNLSSLELGDSALYFCASSGAGGSVNEQFFGPGTRLTVL.

As concerns this clone: The same CDR3 can be traced to other DNA sequences in this sample. The chain combines TRBV5-1 with TRBJ2-2; 8 bases fit TRBD2. This CDR3 contains 15 residues. From germline, CDR1 is SGHRS and CDR2 YFSETQ. After removal of 0 bases from V and 5 bases from J, the junction contained 3 bases not matched to a gene. CDR3 protein: CASSLDGRGTGELFF. The DNA of the CDR3 is TGCGCCAGCAGCTTGGACGGGAGGGGGACCGGGGAGCTGTTTTTT.

CDR3 in amino acids: CASSPQSASGNTIYF. The CDR3, as DNA: TGTGCCAGCTCCCCTCAGTCCGCCTCTGGAAACACCATATATTTT. V and J are TRBV11-2 and TRBJ1-3; D unresolved. V lost 8 bases and J lost 0, with 14 bases in between. The CDR3 length is 15 residues. Germline V gene data show CDR1 as SGHAT and CDR2 as FQNNGV.

The rearrangement joins TRBV11-2 to TRBJ2-3; D may be TRBD1 (5 bases). V lost 6 bases and J lost 11, with 18 bases in between. Germline-derived CDR1 and CDR2 are SGHAT and FQNNGV. This CDR3 is built from 13 residues. The CDR3 coding sequence is TGTGCCAGCAGTCGGCTACAGGATGGACGGCAGTATTTT. Its translation: CASSRLQDGRQYF.

The genes are TRBV3-1 (or the pseudogene TRBV3-2) and TRBJ1-1; TRBD1 aligns across 9 bases. Germline CDR1 is LGHDT and CDR2 is YNNKEL (reference sequence). The CDR3 contains 14 residues. The V and J ends lost 4 bases and 6 bases, in that order; junction bases with no gene match: 6. DNA for the CDR3: TGTGCCAGCAGCCTCGGGACAGGGTTTTCTGAAGCTTTCTTT. Amino acids: CASSLGTGFSEAFF.

The chain employs TRBV5-1 and TRBJ1-3; tentative D call: TRBD1 (6 bases). The length of the CDR3 is 15 residues. Germline CDR1 and CDR2: SGHRS and YFSETQ. V lost 4 bases and J 3 bases, leaving 14 bases between the germline ends. The CDR3 region is CASSPPTGSGNTIYF. The CDR3 DNA is TGCGCCAGCAGCCCACCTACAGGGAGTGGAAACACCATATATTTT.